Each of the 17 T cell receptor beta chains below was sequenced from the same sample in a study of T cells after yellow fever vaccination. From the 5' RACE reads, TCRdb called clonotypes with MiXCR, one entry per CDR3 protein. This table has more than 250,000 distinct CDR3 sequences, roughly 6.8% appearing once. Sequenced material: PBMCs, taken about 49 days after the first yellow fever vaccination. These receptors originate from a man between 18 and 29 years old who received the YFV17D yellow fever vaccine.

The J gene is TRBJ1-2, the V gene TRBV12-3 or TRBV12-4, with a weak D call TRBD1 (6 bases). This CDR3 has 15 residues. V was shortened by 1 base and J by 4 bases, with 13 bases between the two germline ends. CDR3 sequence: CASSLGTARTYGYTF. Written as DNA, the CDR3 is TGTGCCAGCAGTTTAGGGACAGCTAGAACCTATGGCTACACCTTC.

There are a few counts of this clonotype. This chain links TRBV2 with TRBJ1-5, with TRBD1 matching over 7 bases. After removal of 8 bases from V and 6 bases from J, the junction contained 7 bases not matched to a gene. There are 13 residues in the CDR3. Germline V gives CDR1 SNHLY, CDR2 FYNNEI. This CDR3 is CASQTGWSQPQHF. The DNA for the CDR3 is TGTGCCAGCCAGACAGGGTGGTCTCAGCCCCAGCATTTT.

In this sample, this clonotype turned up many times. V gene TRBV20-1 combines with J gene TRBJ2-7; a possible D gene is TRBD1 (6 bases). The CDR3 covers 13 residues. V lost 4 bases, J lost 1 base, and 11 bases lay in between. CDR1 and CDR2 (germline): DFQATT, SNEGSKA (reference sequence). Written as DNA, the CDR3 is TGCAGTGCTAAAAGACAGGTGTCCTACGAGCAGTACTTC. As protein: CSAKRQVSYEQYF.

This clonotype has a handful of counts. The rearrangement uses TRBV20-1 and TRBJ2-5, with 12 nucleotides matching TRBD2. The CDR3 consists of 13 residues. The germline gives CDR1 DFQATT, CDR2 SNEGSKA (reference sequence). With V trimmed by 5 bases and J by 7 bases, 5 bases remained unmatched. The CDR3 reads CSAPGLAGRTQYF. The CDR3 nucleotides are TGCAGTGCTCCGGGACTAGCGGGCAGGACCCAGTACTTC.

The CDR3 region is CSARALAGRTDTQYF. CDR3 nucleotides: TGCAGTGCTAGAGCGCTAGCGGGCCGCACAGATACGCAGTATTTT. The chain links TRBV20-1 to TRBJ2-3, with 8 positions matching TRBD2. Per the germline V gene, CDR1 is DFQATT and CDR2 is SNEGSKA (reference sequence). The junction had 4 bases not matched to a gene; V was cut back by 1 base and J by 1 base. The CDR3 has 15 amino acids.

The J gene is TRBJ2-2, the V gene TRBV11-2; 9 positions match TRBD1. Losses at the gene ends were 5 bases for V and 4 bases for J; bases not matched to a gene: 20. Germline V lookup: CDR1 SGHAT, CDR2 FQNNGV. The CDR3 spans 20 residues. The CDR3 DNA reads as TGTGCCAGCAGCCCAACTAACAGGGGGCAATATGGACGTGGCACCGGGGAGCTGTTTTTT. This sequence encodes CASSPTNRGQYGRGTGELFF.

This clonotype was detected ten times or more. The CDR3 nucleotides are TGTGCCAGCAGCTCCGGGTCAATCGGGGAGCAGTACTTC. It encodes CASSSGSIGEQYF. The chain has TRBV7-6 and TRBJ2-7; D is unresolved. The V and J ends lost 4 bases and 7 bases respectively, with 14 bases between them. Per germline, CDR1 SGHVS and CDR2 FNYEAQ. This CDR3 is built from 13 residues.

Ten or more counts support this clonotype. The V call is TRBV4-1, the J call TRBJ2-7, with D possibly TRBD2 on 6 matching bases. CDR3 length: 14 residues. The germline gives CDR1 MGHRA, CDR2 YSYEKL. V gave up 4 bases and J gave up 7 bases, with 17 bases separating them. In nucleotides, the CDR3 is TGCGCCAGCAGCCCCCCCGGTGGGGGAGGTGAGCAGTACGTC. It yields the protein CASSPPGGGGEQYV.

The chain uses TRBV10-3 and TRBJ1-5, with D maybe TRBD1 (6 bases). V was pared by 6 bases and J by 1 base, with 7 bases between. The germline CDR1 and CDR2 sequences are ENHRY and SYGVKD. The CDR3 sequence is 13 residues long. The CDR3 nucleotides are TGTGCCATCAGCGGACAGAGCAATCAGCCCCAGCATTTT. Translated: CAISGQSNQPQHF.

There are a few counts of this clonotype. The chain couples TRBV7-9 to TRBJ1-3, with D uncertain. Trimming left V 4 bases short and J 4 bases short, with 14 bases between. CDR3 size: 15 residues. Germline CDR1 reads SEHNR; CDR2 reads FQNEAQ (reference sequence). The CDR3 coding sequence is TGTGCCAGCAGCTCGAATGACGAACCCGGAAACACCATATATTTT. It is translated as CASSSNDEPGNTIYF.

As DNA, the CDR3 is TGTGCCACCAGTGATTTCTCACAACGGCTAACAGGCACCGGGGAGCTGTTTTTT. It yields the protein CATSDFSQRLTGTGELFF. The chain recombines TRBV24-1 with TRBJ2-2; a weak D match, TRBD1 (5 bases). V was trimmed by 1 base and J by 4 bases, leaving 18 bases between them. Germline loops: CDR1 KGHDR, CDR2 SFDVKD. This CDR3 has 18 amino acids.

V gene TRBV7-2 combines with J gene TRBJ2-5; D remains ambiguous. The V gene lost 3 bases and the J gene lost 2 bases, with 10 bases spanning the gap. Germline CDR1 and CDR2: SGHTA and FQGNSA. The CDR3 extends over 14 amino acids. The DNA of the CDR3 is TGTGCCAGCAGCTTGGATCGGGCACAAGAGACCCAGTACTTC. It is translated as CASSLDRAQETQYF.

DNA of the CDR3: TGTGCCAGCAGTTCCCCATTGACTAGCGGGGACGCAGATACGCAGTATTTT. Its translation is CASSSPLTSGDADTQYF. The chain couples TRBV27 to TRBJ2-3; 11 nucleotides align to TRBD2. Trimming at V came to 4 bases and at J to 4 bases, leaving 10 bases not matched to a gene. Germline CDR1 is MNHEY and CDR2 is SMNVEV (reference sequence). This CDR3 comprises 17 residues.

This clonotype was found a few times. The CDR3 region is CASSFGAAYNEQFF. The CDR3 bases are TGTGCCAGCAGCTTTGGGGCTGCCTACAATGAGCAGTTCTTC. The chain uses TRBV7-8 and TRBJ2-1; possible D gene TRBD1, 5 bases. The CDR3 covers 14 residues. CDR1 is SGHVS, CDR2 FQNEAQ, per germline. V gave up 3 bases and J gave up 2 bases, with 8 bases separating them.

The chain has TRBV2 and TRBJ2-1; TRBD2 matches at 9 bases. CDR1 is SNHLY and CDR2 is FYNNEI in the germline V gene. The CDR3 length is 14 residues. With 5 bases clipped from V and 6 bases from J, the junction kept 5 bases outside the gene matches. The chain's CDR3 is CASSTGLAINEQFF. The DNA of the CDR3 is TGTGCCAGCAGTACGGGACTAGCCATCAATGAGCAGTTCTTC.

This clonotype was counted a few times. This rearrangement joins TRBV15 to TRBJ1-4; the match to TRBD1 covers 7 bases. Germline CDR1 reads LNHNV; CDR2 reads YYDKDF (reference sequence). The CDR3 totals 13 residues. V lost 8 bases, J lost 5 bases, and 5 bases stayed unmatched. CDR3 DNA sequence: TGTGCCACCGCAGTGGACAGGAATGAAAAACTGTTTTTT. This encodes CATAVDRNEKLFF. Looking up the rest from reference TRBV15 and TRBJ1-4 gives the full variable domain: DAMVIQNPRYQVTQFGKPVTLSCSQTLNHNVMYWYQQKSSQAPKLLFHYYDKDFNNEADTPDNFQSRRPNTSFCFLDIRSPGLGDTAMYLCATAVDRNEKLFFGSGTQLSVL.

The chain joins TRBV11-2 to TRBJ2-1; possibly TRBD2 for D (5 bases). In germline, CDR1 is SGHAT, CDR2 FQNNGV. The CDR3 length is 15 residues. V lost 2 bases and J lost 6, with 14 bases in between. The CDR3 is CASSLSPGLGNEQFF. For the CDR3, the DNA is TGTGCCAGCAGCTTATCTCCGGGGTTAGGCAATGAGCAGTTCTTC.